Listed below are T cell receptor beta chains from one sample, sequenced in a study of blood T cell repertoires in COVID-19. Generated by immunoSEQ multiplex PCR, the TCRdb table keeps only in-frame clones and is missing some. The profile shows 95,000 to 150,000 clones, around 81% of them singletons. Sequenced input: peripheral blood. All receptors come from a woman between 50 and 59 years old with acute or convalescent COVID-19. The CDR3 runs from the conserved cysteine through the conserved F or W. Each record gives: J gene, clone size, V gene, D gene, CDR3 protein, CDR3 DNA. A D gene is named only where the DNA matches it firmly. Some rows have no size entry. The others give once, few or many, or a class for an expanded clone.

TRBJ1-1 . TRBV27 TRBD1 CASSPTGGQGTEAFF TGTGCCAGCAGTCCGACAGGGGGACAGGGCACTGAAGCTTTCTTT
TRBJ2-5 . TRBV7-8 TRBD1 CASSHREGAETQYF TGTGCCAGCAGCCACCGTGAGGGGGCCGAGACCCAGTACTTC
TRBJ2-7 . TRBV12-3/TRBV12-4 TRBD2 CASSLSGGEQYF TGTGCCAGCAGTTTGAGCGGGGGAGAGCAGTACTTC
TRBJ1-2 . TRBV28 . CASGTLNYGYTF TGTGCCTCAGGGACTCTTAACTATGGCTACACCTTC
TRBJ2-7 . TRBV5-1 . CASSPLGQRGREQYF TGCGCCAGCAGCCCCTTGGGTCAAAGAGGGAGAGAGCAGTACTTC
TRBJ2-1 . TRBV7-9 . CAPRDNGLYNEQFF TGTGCGCCCAGGGACAACGGTTTATACAATGAGCAGTTCTTC
TRBJ1-4 . TRBV29-1 . CSAPLGATNEKLFF TGCAGCGCTCCATTAGGGGCAACTAATGAAAAACTGTTTTTT
TRBJ1-6 . TRBV5-8 TRBD1 CASSGSPGRGRTSPLHF TGTGCCAGCAGCGGCTCCCCCGGAAGGGGGCGGACTTCACCCCTCCACTTT
TRBJ2-5 . TRBV7-9 . CASSLGGEETQYF TGTGCCAGCAGCTTAGGCGGGGAAGAGACCCAGTACTTC
TRBJ1-1 . TRBV7-2 TRBD1 CASSLGRDRVRSTEAFF TGTGCCAGCAGCTTAGGCCGGGACAGGGTTAGAAGCACTGAAGCTTTCTTT
TRBJ1-2 . TRBV29-1 . CSVELGLYGYTF TGCAGCGTTGAGTTGGGCCTCTATGGCTACACCTTC
TRBJ2-2 . TRBV6-2/TRBV6-3 TRBD2 CASSYGLAGGNTGELFF TGTGCCAGCAGTTACGGACTAGCGGGAGGGAACACCGGGGAGCTGTTTTTT
TRBJ2-7 . TRBV5-4 TRBD2 CASSLGGGSAYEQYF TGTGCCAGCAGCTTGGGGGGGGGTAGCGCCTACGAGCAGTACTTC
TRBJ2-1 few TRBV7-3 TRBD2 CASSPLAGSYNEQFF TGTGCCAGCAGCCCACTAGCGGGAAGCTACAATGAGCAGTTCTTC
TRBJ1-5 once TRBV6-6 . CASSYEPSGYQPQHF TGTGCCAGCAGTTACGAACCGTCGGGATATCAGCCCCAGCATTTT
TRBJ2-1 . TRBV9 TRBD2 CASSVAGGGAYNEQFF TGTGCCAGCAGCGTAGCCGGCGGGGGGGCCTACAATGAGCAGTTCTTC
TRBJ1-2 . TRBV18 . CASSFSSYGYTF TGTGCCAGCTCTTTTTCCAGCTATGGCTACACCTTC
TRBJ1-6 . TRBV5-4 TRBD1 CASSFGTGENSPLHF TGTGCCAGCAGCTTCGGGACAGGGGAAAATTCACCCCTCCACTTT
TRBJ2-5 once TRBV19 . CASTEFGGGAYQETQYF TGTGCCAGTACCGAATTCGGTGGCGGGGCGTACCAAGAGACCCAGTACTTC
TRBJ2-5 . TRBV27 TRBD1 CASSRFVETGQGRETQYF TGTGCCAGCAGTAGATTTGTCGAAACGGGACAGGGGCGGGAGACCCAGTACTTC
TRBJ2-1 . TRBV2 TRBD1 CASSSWTGGNEQFF TGTGCCAGTTCATCATGGACAGGGGGGAATGAGCAGTTCTTC
TRBJ2-7 once TRBV27 TRBD1 CASRATGASSYEQYF TGTGCCAGCAGAGCGACAGGGGCTAGCTCCTACGAGCAGTATTTC
TRBJ1-6 . TRBV5-1 . CASSPTENSPLHF TGCGCCAGCAGCCCGACAGAGAATTCACCCCTCCACTTT
TRBJ1-1 once TRBV7-9 . CASSWTAATEAFF TGTGCCAGCAGCTGGACAGCGGCCACTGAAGCTTTCTTT
TRBJ1-4 . TRBV30 TRBD1 CAWRRQGNEKLFF TGTGCCTGGAGAAGACAGGGTAATGAAAAACTGTTTTTT
TRBJ1-6 . TRBV9 . CASSTGADSPLHF TGTGCCAGCAGCACTGGGGCGGATTCACCCCTCCACTTT
TRBJ2-1 . TRBV10-3 . CAISGDSGHVNEQFF TGTGCCATCAGTGGTGACTCAGGACACGTGAATGAGCAGTTCTTC
TRBJ2-1 . TRBV7-8 TRBD1 CASSGGTGSYNEQFF TGTGCCAGCAGCGGGGGGACAGGTTCCTACAATGAGCAGTTCTTC
TRBJ1-1 . TRBV10-2 TRBD1 CASRDRDRENTEAFF TGCGCCAGCAGGGACCGGGACAGGGAGAACACTGAAGCTTTCTTT
TRBJ2-1 few TRBV2 TRBD2 CASTSGSSPRNEQFF TGTGCCAGCACTAGCGGGAGTTCCCCCCGGAATGAGCAGTTCTTC
TRBJ2-4 . TRBV7-9 . CATEGAKNIQYF TGTGCCACCGAGGGAGCCAAAAACATTCAGTACTTC
TRBJ2-3 . TRBV10-3 TRBD2 CAAGVSGTGTDTQYF TGTGCCGCTGGGGTTAGCGGGACCGGGACAGATACGCAGTATTTT